Sequencing of this TCR beta chain was carried out in a study of cytotoxic CD8 clonotypes in ibrutinib-treated CLL. The wider study: Across samples, productive templates numbered around 260,000 and productive rearrangements reached approximately 94,000 on average. General observations from the study: Once treatment began, public clonotypes, which were uncommon, contracted or stayed stable.

A word on this clone: Its target is unknown.

Germline CDR1 reads SQVTM; CDR2 reads ANQGSEA. The V and J ends lost 3 bases and 4 bases respectively, with 12 bases between them. The CDR3 runs to 13 residues. TCRdb keeps only in-frame clones here, not all; method: immunoSEQ multiplex PCR. Among hundreds of thousands of clones listed, about 77% were seen once. The starting material was PBMCs, obtained before ibrutinib treatment. The chain has TRBV29-1 and TRBJ2-5; D tentatively reads TRBD1 or TRBD2 (5 bases each). The origin of this receptor is a human donor with chronic lymphocytic leukemia. CDR3 sequence (DNA): TGCAGCGTTGAGCAGGGAGAGGGAGAGACCCAGTACTTC. This translates into CSVEQGEGETQYF.